This T cell receptor beta chain was captured in a study of shared T cell receptors in the human thymus. Germline V gene sequence: CDR1 MNHEY, CDR2 SMNVEV (reference sequence). The CDR3 extends over 16 amino acids. V lost 2 bases and J lost 3; bases outside the gene matches: 9. Here immunoSEQ multiplex PCR was the method, and the copy in TCRdb shows in-frame clones only, minus some. The sample consists of under 700,000 clones, approximately 78% of them appearing once. These data also featured in a second study, about human thymus T cells. This second study notes: In unrelated individuals, thymic repertoires overlapped highly, according to related research.

J is TRBJ2-7 and V is TRBV27; 8 nucleotides line up with TRBD1. The clonotype was recovered from a boy younger than two with a congenital heart defect. Sequencing used thymocytes. For the CDR3, the DNA is TGTGCCAGCAGTTTAAGGAGGACAGGGACCGGCTACGAGCAGTACTTC. Translation gives CASSLRRTGTGYEQYF.